These 20 T cell receptor beta chains were sequenced from one sample in a study of CD8+ T cells in alopecia areata. Sequencing relied on a cDNA template that was reverse transcribed from extracted RNA. Data came from immunoSEQ multiplex PCR; TCRdb stores just in-frame clones and leaves some out. The sample holds 150,000 to 200,000 clones, 67% seen once. Source: CD8+ T cells sorted from blood, taken at week 0. Receptors originate from a human donor with alopecia areata.

The table lists this clone with a few counts. The CDR3 coding sequence is TGTGCCAGCGGAGGTACTAGCGGGGGGCGCACAGATACGCAGTATTTT. Protein sequence: CASGGTSGGRTDTQYF. This chain links TRBV14 with TRBJ2-3; 12 bases align to TRBD2. Germline-derived CDR1 and CDR2 are SGHDN and FVKESK. This CDR3 is 16 amino acids long. J was trimmed by 1 base and V by 8 bases; bases with no gene match: 7.

This sequence joins TRBV27 and TRBJ2-3; 11 bases are shared with TRBD2. This CDR3 region has 16 residues. Germline CDR1 MNHEY, CDR2 SMNVEV (reference sequence). Trimming cost V 2 bases and J 2 bases; bases outside gene matches: 3. The CDR3, as DNA: TGTGCCAGCAGTTTACTAGCGGGGGGTTCCACAGATACGCAGTATTTT. Translated: CASSLLAGGSTDTQYF.

Regarding this clone: This specimen includes other DNA sequences encoding the same CDR3. The chain uses TRBV6-5 and TRBJ2-7; 9 bases line up with TRBD1. The CDR3 is 14 residues long. The J segment lost 2 bases and the V segment lost 6 bases, leaving 5 bases of the junction unmatched. The germline V gene has CDR1 MNHEY and CDR2 SVGAGI. The CDR3 is CASSPGTGPYEQYF. For the CDR3, the DNA is TGTGCCAGCAGCCCAGGGACAGGGCCCTACGAGCAGTACTTC.

This sequence joins TRBV9 and TRBJ1-1; no firm D call. Per germline, CDR1 SGDLS and CDR2 YYNGEE. Trimming took off 3 bases at V and 3 bases at J, with 6 bases between the two ends. This CDR3 is 12 amino acids long. The chain's CDR3 is CASSGAYTEAFF. In DNA form, the CDR3 reads TGTGCCAGCAGCGGGGCTTACACTGAAGCTTTCTTT.

J is TRBJ2-4 and V is TRBV29-1; D unresolved. The ends were cut back, 6 bases at V and 0 bases at J, with 12 bases in the middle. The length of the CDR3 is 14 residues. The germline V gene has CDR1 SQVTM and CDR2 ANQGSEA. The CDR3 DNA is TGCAGCGTCGGAACCCCGTCAGCCAAAAACATTCAGTACTTC. Protein: CSVGTPSAKNIQYF.

This clone was observed a handful of times. The gene calls are TRBV5-4 and TRBJ2-7; 13 bases match TRBD2. The CDR3 runs 16 residues. With V trimmed by 3 bases and J by 7 bases, 10 bases remained unmatched. CDR1 is SGHNT, CDR2 YYREEE, per germline (reference sequence). The CDR3 nucleotides read TGTGCCAGCAGCTCGGGACTAGCGGGGCGGTCGGGGGAGCAGTACTTC. This gives the protein CASSSGLAGRSGEQYF.

Concerning this clone itself: At the DNA level, this CDR3 is encoded by other sequences in the same sample as well. The chain employs TRBV9 and TRBJ1-1, with 9 bases that match TRBD1. The CDR3 runs to 14 residues. Germline V gene data show CDR1 as SGDLS and CDR2 as YYNGEE. The J segment lost 1 base and the V segment lost 4 bases, leaving 2 bases of the junction unmatched. Here the CDR3 reads CASSPGQGNTEAFF. CDR3 DNA: TGTGCCAGCAGCCCGGGACAGGGGAACACTGAAGCTTTCTTT.

This chain joins TRBV5-1 and TRBJ2-7; D possibly matches TRBD1 or TRBD2 (5 bases each). The germline V and J ends were trimmed by 3 bases and 3 bases, with 19 bases remaining between them. CDR3 length equals 16 residues. The germline V gene encodes CDR1 SGHRS and CDR2 YFSETQ. The CDR3 region is CASSWVSGTLNYEQYF. In DNA, the CDR3 is TGCGCCAGCAGCTGGGTATCCGGGACCCTCAACTACGAGCAGTACTTC.

The table lists this clone with a count of one. This sequence joins TRBV7-9 and TRBJ1-5; D perhaps matches TRBD1 (5 bases). The CDR3 is 15 residues long. The V end lost 3 bases, the J end lost 5 bases, and 14 bases lay between the germline ends. The germline V gene encodes CDR1 SEHNR and CDR2 FQNEAQ (reference sequence). The CDR3 nucleotides are TGTGCCAGCAGCTTTGGGGAGGACATTGATCAGCCCCAGCATTTT. Translation: CASSFGEDIDQPQHF.

V is TRBV6-1 and J is TRBJ2-7; D tentatively reads TRBD1 or TRBD2 (5 bases each). V gave up 5 bases and J gave up 7 bases, with 21 bases separating them. Germline CDR1 is MNHNS and CDR2 is SASEGT. The CDR3 sequence is 15 residues long. The CDR3 is CASSSRDEKPFEQYF. In DNA, the CDR3 is TGTGCCAGCAGTTCCCGGGACGAGAAGCCCTTTGAGCAGTACTTC.

The chain carries TRBV6-5 and TRBJ1-2, with 7 bases that match TRBD1. Germline CDR1 is MNHEY and CDR2 is SVGAGI. The CDR3 runs 13 residues. V lost 6 bases to trimming and J lost 2 bases; unmatched junction nucleotides: 3. CDR3 region: CASSEGQNYGYTF. The CDR3 nucleotides read TGTGCCAGCAGCGAGGGACAGAACTATGGCTACACCTTC.

About this clone itself: Additional DNA sequences in this sample encode the identical CDR3. The chain joins TRBV4-1 to TRBJ2-5, with D unclear. Trimming took 0 bases from V and 5 from J, leaving 4 bases between them. The germline gives CDR1 MGHRA, CDR2 YSYEKL. This CDR3 is 12 amino acids long. The CDR3 coding sequence is TGCGCCAGCAGCCAAGATCAGGAGACCCAGTACTTC. Its translation: CASSQDQETQYF.

The chain employs TRBV6-6 and TRBJ2-1, with 9 bases lining up with TRBD1. V gave up 2 bases and J gave up 5 bases; unmatched junction bases: 4. The CDR3 runs to 15 residues. CDR1 is MNHNY, CDR2 SVGAGI, per germline (reference sequence). CDR3 protein: CASSYRDRVHNEQFF. For the CDR3, the DNA is TGTGCCAGCAGTTACAGGGACAGGGTCCACAATGAGCAGTTCTTC.

V usage is TRBV5-6 and J usage is TRBJ2-3; 7 bases match TRBD1. CDR3 length: 13 residues. Germline V CDR1 and CDR2: SGHDT, YYEEEE. V lost 2 bases to trimming and J lost 4 bases; unmatched junction nucleotides: 1. This chain's CDR3 is CASSLGGADTQYF. The CDR3 nucleotides read TGTGCCAGCAGCTTAGGGGGCGCAGATACGCAGTATTTT.

The CDR3 region is CAWSDGEKLFF. The CDR3 region has the DNA TGTGCCTGGAGTGACGGTGAAAAACTGTTTTTT. The chain combines TRBV30 with TRBJ1-4; D is uncertain. The V end lost 1 base, the J end lost 7 bases, and 4 bases lay between the germline ends. Looked up from germline, CDR1 is GTSNPN and CDR2 is SVGIG (reference sequence). The CDR3 sequence is 11 residues long.

This clone appeared once. Here the CDR3 reads CATSRIYNEQFF. The CDR3 DNA reads as TGTGCCACCAGCAGGATTTACAATGAGCAGTTCTTC. This chain connects TRBV15 to TRBJ2-1; D call uncertain. The V and J ends lost 3 bases and 4 bases respectively, with 4 bases between them. The CDR3 contains 12 residues. Germline lookup yields CDR1 LNHNV and CDR2 YYDKDF (reference sequence). Variable domain in full (rest from reference TRBV15 and TRBJ2-1): DAMVIQNPRYQVTQFGKPVTLSCSQTLNHNVMYWYQQKSSQAPKLLFHYYDKDFNNEADTPDNFQSRRPNTSFCFLDIRSPGLGDTAMYLCATSRIYNEQFFGPGTRLTVL.

The chain uses TRBV29-1 and TRBJ1-1; maybe TRBD1 (5 bases). V lost 4 bases and J 2 bases, leaving 11 bases between the germline ends. Per the germline V gene, CDR1 is SQVTM and CDR2 is ANQGSEA. CDR3 size: 13 residues. Here the CDR3 reads CSVAGGSNTEAFF. The CDR3 bases are TGCAGCGTTGCGGGGGGGAGTAACACTGAAGCTTTCTTT.

The genes are TRBV12-5 and TRBJ2-5; D is unresolved. CDR1 LGHNT and CDR2 FRNRAP come from the germline V gene. This CDR3 is built from 14 residues. Trimming stripped 3 bases from V and 0 bases from J, with 8 bases between. CDR3 residues: CASGLNRDQETQYF. The CDR3 region has the DNA TGTGCTAGTGGTTTAAACCGGGACCAAGAGACCCAGTACTTC. The whole variable domain, filled in from reference TRBV12-5 and TRBJ2-5, reads DARVTQTPRHKVTEMGQEVTMRCQPILGHNTVFWYRQTMMQGLELLAYFRNRAPLDDSGMPKDRFSAEMPDATLATLKIQPSEPRDSAVYFCASGLNRDQETQYFGPGTRLLVL.

V gene TRBV19 combines with J gene TRBJ2-1; D possibly corresponds to TRBD1 (6 bases). The CDR3 runs 16 residues. CDR1 is LNHDA and CDR2 is SQIVND in the germline V gene (reference sequence). Trimming left V 7 bases short and J 8 bases short, with 24 bases between. CDR3 coding DNA: TGTGCCAGTATCCCTCGCGGAGGAGTCAGGGGCCATGAGCAGTTCTTC. Its protein product is CASIPRGGVRGHEQFF. Full variable domain (missing parts from reference TRBV19 and TRBJ2-1): DGGITQSPKYLFRKEGQNVTLSCEQNLNHDAMYWYRQDPGQGLRLIYYSQIVNDFQKGDIAEGYSVSREKKESFPLTVTSAQKNPTAFYLCASIPRGGVRGHEQFFGPGTRLTVL.

In this sample, this clone turned up a few times. V is TRBV7-9 and J is TRBJ2-7; 9 bases line up with TRBD1. The CDR3 is 15 amino acids. J lost 7 bases, V lost 5 bases, and 12 bases had no gene match. Germline CDR1 SEHNR, CDR2 FQNEAQ (reference sequence). CDR3 DNA: TGTGCCAGCAGCGCCAAGGACAGGGGCCCCGTGGAGCAGTACTTC. Amino acid sequence: CASSAKDRGPVEQYF.